This TCR beta chain was found in a study of T-cell reconstitution after alpha-beta-depleted transplantation in children. Study-level points and caveats: Counts and diversity of T cells one year after transplant came mostly from newly produced T cells.

TCRbeta library preparation incorporated unique molecular identifiers. From the PCR reads, TCRdb called clonotypes with MiXCR, one entry per CDR3 protein. The sample shows around 190,000 distinct CDR3 sequences, approximately 7% of them seen only once. On this clonotype: What it binds is not known.

The CDR3 extends over 15 amino acids. V dropped 4 bases and J dropped 2 bases, with 16 bases sitting between them. CDR1 is SGHRS and CDR2 is YFSETQ in the germline V gene. The clonotype comes from a boy under 10 years old with acute lymphoblastic leukemia, due to receive a stem cell transplant. Here the sequenced sample was PBMCs, taken before TCRalphabeta/CD19-depleted stem cell transplant. This rearrangement joins TRBV5-1 to TRBJ2-7, with D perhaps TRBD2 (6 bases). In DNA form, the CDR3 reads TGCGCCAGCAGCCCGTGGCGGGACGACACCTACGAGCAGTACTTC. The encoded protein is CASSPWRDDTYEQYF. Using reference TRBV5-1 and TRBJ2-7 for the parts outside the CDR3, the full variable domain is KAGVTQTPRYLIKTRGQQVTLSCSPISGHRSVSWYQQTPGQGLQFLFEYFSETQRNKGNFPGRFSGRQFSNSRSEMNVSTLELGDSALYLCASSPWRDDTYEQYFGPGTRLTVT.